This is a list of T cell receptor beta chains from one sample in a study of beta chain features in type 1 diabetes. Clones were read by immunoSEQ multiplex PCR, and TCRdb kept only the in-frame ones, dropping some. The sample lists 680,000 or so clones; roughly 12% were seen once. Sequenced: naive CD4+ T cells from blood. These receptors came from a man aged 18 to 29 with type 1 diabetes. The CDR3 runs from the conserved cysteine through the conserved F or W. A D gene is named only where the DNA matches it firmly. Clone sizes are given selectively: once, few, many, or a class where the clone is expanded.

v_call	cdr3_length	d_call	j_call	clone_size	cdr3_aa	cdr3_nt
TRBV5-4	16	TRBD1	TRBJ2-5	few	CASSLGPGTGSETQYF	TGTGCCAGCAGCTTGGGCCCCGGGACAGGGAGTGAGACCCAGTACTTC
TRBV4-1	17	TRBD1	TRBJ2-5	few	CASSQGTRTGGQETQYF	TGCGCCAGCAGCCAAGGCACAAGGACAGGGGGCCAAGAGACCCAGTACTTC
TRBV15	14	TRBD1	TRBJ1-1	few	CATSGDRGNTEAFF	TGTGCCACCAGCGGGGACAGGGGAAACACTGAAGCTTTCTTT
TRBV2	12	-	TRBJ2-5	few	CASREAGETQYF	TGTGCCAGCAGGGAAGCGGGAGAGACCCAGTACTTC
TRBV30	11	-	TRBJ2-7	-	CAWSVGASPFF	TGTGCCTGGAGTGTAGGAGCCAGCCCCTTCTTC
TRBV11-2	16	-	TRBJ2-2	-	CASRDRDTANTGELFF	TGTGCCAGCAGGGACCGGGACACCGCGAACACCGGGGAGCTGTTTTTT
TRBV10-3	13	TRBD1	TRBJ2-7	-	CAVYRDRAGEQYF	TGTGCCGTGTACCGGGACAGAGCTGGCGAGCAGTACTTC
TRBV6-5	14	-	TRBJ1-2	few	CASSYSTTQWGYTF	TGTGCCAGCAGTTACTCGACCACCCAGTGGGGCTACACCTTC
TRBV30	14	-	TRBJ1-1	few	CAWGSGLTHTEAFF	TGTGCCTGGGGATCAGGGCTCACCCACACTGAAGCTTTCTTT
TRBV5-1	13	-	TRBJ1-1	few	CASSFERNTEAFF	TGCGCCAGCAGCTTTGAGAGGAACACTGAAGCTTTCTTT
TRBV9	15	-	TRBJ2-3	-	CASSALAAAQDTQYF	TGTGCCAGCAGCGCCCTGGCAGCTGCACAAGATACGCAGTATTTT
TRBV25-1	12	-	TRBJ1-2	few	CASSETSYGYTF	TGTGCCAGCAGTGAAACATCCTATGGCTACACCTTC
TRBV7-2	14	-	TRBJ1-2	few	CASSSGQRIYGYTF	TGTGCCAGCAGCTCTGGACAACGGATCTATGGCTACACCTTC
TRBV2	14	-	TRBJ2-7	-	CASSEQGLTYEQYF	TGTGCCAGCAGTGAACAGGGTCTTACCTACGAGCAGTACTTC
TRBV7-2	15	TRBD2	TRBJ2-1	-	CASNPTSGHNNEQFF	TGTGCCAGCAACCCAACTAGCGGGCACAACAATGAGCAGTTCTTC
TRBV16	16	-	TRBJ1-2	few	CASSPRGTGGASGYTF	TGTGCCAGCAGCCCACGGGGTACAGGTGGGGCCAGTGGCTACACCTTC
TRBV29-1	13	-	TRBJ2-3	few	CSVDLTPTDTQYF	TGCAGCGTTGACCTCACCCCCACAGATACGCAGTATTTT
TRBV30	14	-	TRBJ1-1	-	CAWSGGAVNTEAFF	TGTGCCTGGAGTGGGGGTGCAGTAAACACTGAAGCTTTCTTT
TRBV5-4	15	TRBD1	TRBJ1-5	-	CASSYGATGDQPQHF	TGTGCCAGCAGCTATGGGGCCACAGGGGATCAGCCCCAGCATTTT
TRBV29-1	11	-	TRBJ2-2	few	CSVRLPGELFF	TGCAGCGTTCGCCTGCCGGGGGAGCTGTTTTTT
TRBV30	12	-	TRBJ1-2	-	CAWSEGDYGYTF	TGTGCCTGGAGTGAGGGGGACTATGGCTACACCTTC
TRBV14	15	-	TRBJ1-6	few	CASSLREPGNSPLHF	TGTGCCAGCAGCCTCCGGGAGCCGGGGAATTCACCCCTCCACTTT
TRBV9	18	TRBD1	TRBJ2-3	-	CASSGGPGQGAFTDTQYF	TGTGCCAGCAGCGGAGGGCCGGGACAGGGGGCTTTCACAGATACGCAGTATTTT
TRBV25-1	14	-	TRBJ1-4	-	CASSEWWTNEKLFF	TGTGCCAGCAGTGAATGGTGGACCAATGAAAAACTGTTTTTT
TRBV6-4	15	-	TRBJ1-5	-	CASSDTGLEGQPQHF	TGTGCCAGCAGTGACACAGGGTTAGAAGGTCAGCCCCAGCATTTT
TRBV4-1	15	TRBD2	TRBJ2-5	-	CASSQGLAGGETQYF	TGCGCCAGCAGCCAAGGCCTAGCGGGTGGAGAGACCCAGTACTTC
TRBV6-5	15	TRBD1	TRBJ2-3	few	CASRRDRADTDTQYF	TGTGCCAGCAGACGGGACAGGGCGGACACAGATACGCAGTATTTT
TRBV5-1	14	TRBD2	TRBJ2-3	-	CASSSSGGEDTQYF	TGCGCCAGCAGCTCTAGCGGGGGTGAAGATACGCAGTATTTT
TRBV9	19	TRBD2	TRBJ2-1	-	CASSVAPFPSGGAYNEQFF	TGTGCCAGCAGCGTAGCCCCCTTTCCTAGCGGGGGGGCCTACAATGAGCAGTTCTTC
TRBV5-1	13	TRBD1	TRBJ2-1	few	CASTSGGNNEQFF	TGCGCCAGCACCTCAGGGGGTAACAATGAGCAGTTCTTC
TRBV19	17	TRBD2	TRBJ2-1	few	CASSIDPAGYSYNEQFF	TGTGCCAGTAGTATAGATCCAGCGGGGTACTCCTACAATGAGCAGTTCTTC
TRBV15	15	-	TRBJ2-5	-	CATSRDWLDQETQYF	TGTGCCACCAGCAGAGATTGGCTAGATCAAGAGACCCAGTACTTC
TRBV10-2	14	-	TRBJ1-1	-	CASSGPLESTEAFF	TGCGCCAGCAGTGGTCCGTTGGAGAGCACTGAAGCTTTCTTT
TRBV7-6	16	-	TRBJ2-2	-	CASSPLYALNTGELFF	TGTGCCAGCAGCCCGCTCTACGCGTTGAACACCGGGGAGCTGTTTTTT
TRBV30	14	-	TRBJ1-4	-	CAWTRERPNEKLFF	TGTGCCTGGACCAGGGAACGTCCTAATGAAAAACTGTTTTTT
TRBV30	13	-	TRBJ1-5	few	CAWSVGVNQPQHF	TGTGCCTGGAGTGTTGGGGTCAATCAGCCCCAGCATTTT
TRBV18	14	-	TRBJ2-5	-	CASSPRRNQETQYF	TGTGCCAGCTCACCACGACGGAACCAAGAGACCCAGTACTTC
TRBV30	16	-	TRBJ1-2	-	CAWTPKQAIANYGYTF	TGTGCCTGGACTCCCAAACAGGCGATTGCTAACTATGGCTACACCTTC
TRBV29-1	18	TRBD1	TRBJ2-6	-	CSVPRRGQGSYRANVLTF	TGCAGCGTCCCCAGGAGGGGACAGGGCTCCTATCGGGCCAACGTCCTGACTTTC
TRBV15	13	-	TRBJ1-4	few	CATSVPNNEKLFF	TGTGCCACCAGCGTACCGAATAATGAAAAACTGTTTTTT
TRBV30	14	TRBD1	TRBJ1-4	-	CAWSLQGAEEKLFF	TGTGCCTGGTCCCTACAGGGGGCAGAGGAAAAACTGTTTTTT
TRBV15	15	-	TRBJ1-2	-	CATSRDGLVLYGYTF	TGTGCCACCAGCAGAGATGGACTGGTATTGTATGGCTACACCTTC
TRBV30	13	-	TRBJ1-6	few	CAWSVMGNSPLHF	TGTGCCTGGAGTGTTATGGGGAATTCACCCCTCCACTTT
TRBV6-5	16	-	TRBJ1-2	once	CASSYSWSGANYGYTF	TGTGCCAGCAGTTACTCATGGTCAGGGGCCAACTATGGCTACACCTTC
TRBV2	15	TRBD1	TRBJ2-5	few	CATQFQPRGQETQYF	TGTGCCACCCAATTTCAACCCAGGGGGCAAGAGACCCAGTACTTC
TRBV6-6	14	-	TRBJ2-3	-	CASSYHQYTDTQYF	TGTGCCAGCAGTTACCATCAGTACACAGATACGCAGTATTTT
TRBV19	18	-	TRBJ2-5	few	CASSIRNLQRKSQETQYF	TGTGCCAGTAGTATCCGAAACCTGCAGCGCAAATCCCAAGAGACCCAGTACTTC
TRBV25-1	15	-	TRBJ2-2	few	CASSATALYTGELFF	TGTGCCAGCAGTGCTACAGCCCTATACACCGGGGAGCTGTTTTTT
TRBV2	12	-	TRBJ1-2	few	CASKVGIDGYTF	TGTGCCAGCAAGGTTGGGATCGATGGCTACACCTTC
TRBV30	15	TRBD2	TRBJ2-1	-	CAWSKPGLAGGREFF	TGTGCCTGGAGTAAGCCGGGACTAGCGGGGGGGCGTGAGTTCTTC
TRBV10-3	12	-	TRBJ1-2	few	CAITGSNYGYTF	TGTGCCATCACGGGCAGTAACTATGGCTACACCTTC
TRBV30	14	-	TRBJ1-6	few	CAWRDLGVHSPLHF	TGTGCCTGGAGAGACCTTGGGGTTCATTCACCCCTCCACTTT
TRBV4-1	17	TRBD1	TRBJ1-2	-	CASSQDWDTGDLYGYTF	TGCGCCAGCAGCCAAGATTGGGATACAGGGGACCTCTATGGCTACACCTTC